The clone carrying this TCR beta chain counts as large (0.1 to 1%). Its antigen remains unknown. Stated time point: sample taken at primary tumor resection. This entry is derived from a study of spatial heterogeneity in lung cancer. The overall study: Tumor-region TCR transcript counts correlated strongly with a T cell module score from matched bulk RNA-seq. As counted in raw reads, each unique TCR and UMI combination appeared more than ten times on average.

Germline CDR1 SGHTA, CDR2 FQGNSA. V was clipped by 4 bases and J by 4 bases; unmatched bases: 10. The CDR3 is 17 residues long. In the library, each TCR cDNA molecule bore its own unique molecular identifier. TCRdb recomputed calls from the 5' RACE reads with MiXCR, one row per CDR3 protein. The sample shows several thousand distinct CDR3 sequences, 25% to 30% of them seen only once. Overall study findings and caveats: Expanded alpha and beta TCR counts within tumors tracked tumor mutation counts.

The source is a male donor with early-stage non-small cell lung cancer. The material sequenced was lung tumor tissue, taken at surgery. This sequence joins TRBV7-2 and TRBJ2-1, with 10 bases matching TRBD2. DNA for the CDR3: TGTGCCAGCAGCTCCCGGTTAGCGGGAGGTCGGTACAATGAGCAGTTCTTC. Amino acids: CASSSRLAGGRYNEQFF.